The 16 T cell receptor beta chains listed next were all sequenced from one sample in a study of T cell repertoires in cytomegalovirus infection. In TCRdb, the reads were re-called with MiXCR into one record per CDR3 protein. The profile shows about half a million distinct CDR3 sequences, approximately 40% of them singletons. For these receptors, no antigen is known. Here the sequenced sample was cultured PBMCs, taken from culture after CMV antigen stimulation. The receptors shown here come from a human donor in good health (CMV status not recorded). Some clones in this sample may be carry-over from other donors' samples.

The V and J genes are TRBV7-6 and TRBJ2-3; D unclear. The germline V and J ends were trimmed by 7 bases and 2 bases, with 16 bases remaining between them. CDR1 is SGHVS and CDR2 is FNYEAQ in the germline V gene. The CDR3 is 15 amino acids. For the CDR3, the DNA is TGTGCCAGCACCCTAAGCCGCTTACCCACAGATACGCAGTATTTT. This translates into CASTLSRLPTDTQYF. Looking up the rest from reference TRBV7-6 and TRBJ2-3 gives the full variable domain: GAGVSQSPRYKVTKRGQDVALRCDPISGHVSLYWYRQALGQGPEFLTYFNYEAQQDKSGLPNDRFSAERPEGSISTLTIQRTEQRDSAMYRCASTLSRLPTDTQYFGPGTRLTVL.

This clonotype occurred a few times. The chain joins TRBV6-5 to TRBJ2-3, with a possible D match to TRBD1 (6 bases). The V and J ends lost 2 bases and 11 bases respectively, with 17 bases between them. The V gene's germline CDR1 is MNHEY and CDR2 SVGAGI. CDR3 length equals 14 residues. The CDR3 loop reads CASSYQGRSQLQYF. CDR3 nucleotide sequence: TGTGCCAGCAGTTACCAGGGGCGGAGTCAATTGCAGTATTTT.

This chain links TRBV20-1 with TRBJ2-1; D is uncertain. Germline values: CDR1 DFQATT, CDR2 SNEGSKA (reference sequence). This CDR3 comprises 14 residues. V was trimmed by 0 bases and J by 2 bases, leaving 8 bases between them. CDR3 region: CSARDSRAYNEQFF. The DNA of the CDR3 is TGCAGTGCTAGAGATTCTAGGGCCTACAATGAGCAGTTCTTC.

V gene TRBV20-1 combines with J gene TRBJ2-5; tentative D call: TRBD1 (5 bases). CDR3 length equals 13 residues. CDR1 DFQATT and CDR2 SNEGSKA come from the germline V gene (reference sequence). Here the CDR3 DNA reads TGCAGCTTCAGGGCGGCCCGAGGAGAGACCCAGTACTTC. It codes for CSFRAARGETQYF.

The genes are TRBV10-3 and TRBJ2-7, with 7 bases lining up with TRBD1. V gave up 9 bases and J gave up 4 bases; unmatched junction bases: 3. The germline V gene encodes CDR1 ENHRY and CDR2 SYGVKD. The CDR3 has 11 residues. The CDR3 DNA is TGTGCCATGGGACAGCAGTACGAGCAGTACTTC. Protein sequence: CAMGQQYEQYF.

The chain has TRBV20-1 and TRBJ2-7, with a tentative D call TRBD2 (6 bases). CDR3 length: 13 residues. Trimming pared 2 bases from V and 5 bases from J, leaving 13 bases between. Germline V lookup: CDR1 DFQATT, CDR2 SNEGSKA (reference sequence). CDR3 coding DNA: TGCAGTGCTAGAACCGGGAGATCCCACGAGCAGTACTTC. Its protein is CSARTGRSHEQYF.

V gene TRBV9 combines with J gene TRBJ2-1, with TRBD2 identical over 9 bases. Trimming at V came to 0 bases and at J to 7 bases, leaving 11 bases not matched to a gene. This CDR3 region has 17 residues. Germline V gene sequence: CDR1 SGDLS, CDR2 YYNGEE. The CDR3, as DNA: TGTGCCAGCAGCGTAGGGACTAGCGCCTCCGGGTGGAATGAGCAGTTCTTC. Encoded protein: CASSVGTSASGWNEQFF.

This clonotype turned up a few times. This rearrangement joins TRBV19 to TRBJ2-5; D gene ambiguous. CDR1 is LNHDA and CDR2 is SQIVND in the germline V gene (reference sequence). The CDR3 is 12 residues long. Trimming cost V 0 bases and J 7 bases, with 6 bases left between them. The CDR3 is CASSIDPGTQYF. The CDR3 nucleotides are TGTGCCAGTAGTATAGACCCGGGGACCCAGTACTTC.

The gene calls are TRBV5-4 and TRBJ1-2; 8 bases line up with TRBD1. The V segment lost 4 bases and the J segment 8 bases; nucleotides outside the gene matches: 7. The CDR3 sequence is 13 residues long. Germline CDR1 reads SGHNT; CDR2 reads YYREEE (reference sequence). CDR3 bases: TGTGCCAGCAGCCAACAGGGGGAAGGAGGCTACACCTTC. Translating it yields CASSQQGEGGYTF.

The chain has TRBV10-3 and TRBJ2-1; 9 nucleotides match TRBD1. Germline-derived CDR1 and CDR2 are ENHRY and SYGVKD. Trimming removed 3 bases from V and 9 bases from J; junction bases left unmatched: 15. This CDR3 is 17 amino acids long. The CDR3 loop is CAISDTGGGQGGGEQFF. The CDR3, as DNA: TGTGCCATCAGTGACACAGGAGGGGGACAGGGAGGCGGTGAGCAGTTCTTC.

The rearrangement uses TRBV28 and TRBJ1-2; D unresolved. CDR3 length: 14 residues. The germline V and J ends were trimmed by 7 bases and 3 bases, with 15 bases remaining between them. Germline V gives CDR1 MDHEN, CDR2 SYDVKM. The CDR3 nucleotides read TGTGCCAGCAATTATGGGTTTTCCGACTATGGCTACACCTTC. Protein: CASNYGFSDYGYTF.

A few counts support this clonotype. The chain is built from TRBV28 and TRBJ2-7; a possible D gene is TRBD2 (5 bases). CDR1 MDHEN and CDR2 SYDVKM come from the germline V gene. The CDR3 is 13 residues long. V was cut by 4 bases and J by 3 bases, with 10 bases left in between. CDR3 nucleotides: TGTGCCAGCAGTTATCGTGAGGGCTACGAGCAGTACTTC. It encodes CASSYREGYEQYF.

This rearrangement joins TRBV20-1 to TRBJ1-1; D not resolved. The germline V and J ends were trimmed by 6 bases and 1 base, with 12 bases remaining between them. Germline-derived CDR1 and CDR2 are DFQATT and SNEGSKA (reference sequence). There are 13 residues in the CDR3. CDR3 amino acids: CSAAHGRNTEAFF. The CDR3 DNA sequence: TGCAGTGCCGCACACGGGCGGAACACTGAAGCTTTCTTT.

This clonotype appeared a few times. The V call is TRBV28, the J call TRBJ2-5; the D gene could be TRBD1 or TRBD2 (5 bases each). Trimming removed 6 bases from V and 1 base from J, with 15 bases in between. Germline V CDR1 and CDR2: MDHEN, SYDVKM. The CDR3 totals 15 residues. This chain's CDR3 is CASRSFEGSQETQYF. The DNA of the CDR3 is TGTGCCAGCAGGTCCTTTGAGGGGAGCCAAGAGACCCAGTACTTC.

The rearrangement joins TRBV7-6 to TRBJ2-2, with D unclear. V lost 4 bases and J lost 3, with 9 bases in between. Germline CDR1 reads SGHVS; CDR2 reads FNYEAQ. This CDR3 is 14 amino acids long. CDR3 in amino acids: CASSSIMDTGELFF. The CDR3, as DNA: TGTGCCAGCAGCTCAATCATGGACACCGGGGAGCTGTTTTTT.

The chain carries TRBV20-1 and TRBJ2-3; maybe TRBD1 (6 bases). Trimming left V 3 bases short and J 0 bases short, with 13 bases between. The CDR3 is 15 residues long. The germline gives CDR1 DFQATT, CDR2 SNEGSKA (reference sequence). The CDR3 DNA reads as TGCAGTGCTAGTAGGTTGGACAGTAGCACAGATACGCAGTATTTT. Translated: CSASRLDSSTDTQYF.